The TCR beta chain described here comes from a study of cytotoxic CD8 clonotypes in ibrutinib-treated CLL. V dropped 3 bases and J dropped 2 bases, with 12 bases sitting between them. CDR1 KGHSH and CDR2 LQKENI come from the germline V gene. The CDR3 loop spans 15 amino acids. Produced via immunoSEQ multiplex PCR; TCRdb's table is partial and in-frame only. This sample has 24,000 or so clones, with roughly 74% found just once. The chain uses TRBV18 and TRBJ2-3; D is perhaps TRBD1 (5 bases). Specimen: PBMCs, collected after 12 months of ibrutinib treatment. This sequence originates from a human donor with chronic lymphocytic leukemia. The CDR3 protein is CASSPFQGTTDTQYF. In nucleotides, the CDR3 is TGTGCCAGCTCACCTTTCCAGGGAACCACAGATACGCAGTATTTT.